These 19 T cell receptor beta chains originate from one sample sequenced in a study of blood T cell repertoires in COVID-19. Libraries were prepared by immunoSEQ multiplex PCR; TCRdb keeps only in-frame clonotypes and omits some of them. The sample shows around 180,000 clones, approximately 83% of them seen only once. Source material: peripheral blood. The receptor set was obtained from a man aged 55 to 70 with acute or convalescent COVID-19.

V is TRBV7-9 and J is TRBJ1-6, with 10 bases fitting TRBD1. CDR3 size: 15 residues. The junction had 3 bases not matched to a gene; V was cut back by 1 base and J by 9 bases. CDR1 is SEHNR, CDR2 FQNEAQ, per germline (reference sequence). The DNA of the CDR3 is TGTGCCAGCAGCTTAGTGGGACAGGGGACTTCACCCCTCCACTTT. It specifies CASSLVGQGTSPLHF.

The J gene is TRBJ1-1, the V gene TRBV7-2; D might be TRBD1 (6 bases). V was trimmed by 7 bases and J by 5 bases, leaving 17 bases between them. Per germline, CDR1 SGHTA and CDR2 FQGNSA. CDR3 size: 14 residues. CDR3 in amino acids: CASTQYFTGTEAFF. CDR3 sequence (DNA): TGTGCCAGCACCCAGTACTTTACAGGGACTGAAGCTTTCTTT.

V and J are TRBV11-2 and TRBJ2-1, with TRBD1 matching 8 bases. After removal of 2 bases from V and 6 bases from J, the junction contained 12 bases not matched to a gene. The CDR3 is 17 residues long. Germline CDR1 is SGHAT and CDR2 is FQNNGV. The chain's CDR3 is CASSLLGRQGQFNEQFF. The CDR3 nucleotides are TGTGCCAGCAGCTTACTTGGGAGACAGGGGCAATTCAATGAGCAGTTCTTC.

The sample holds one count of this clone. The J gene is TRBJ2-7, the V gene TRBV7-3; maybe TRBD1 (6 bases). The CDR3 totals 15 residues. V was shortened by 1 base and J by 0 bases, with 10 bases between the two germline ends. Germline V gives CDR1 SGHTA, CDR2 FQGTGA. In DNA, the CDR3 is TGTGCCAGCAGCTTAAAGACAGGACCCTCCTACGAGCAGTACTTC. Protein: CASSLKTGPSYEQYF.

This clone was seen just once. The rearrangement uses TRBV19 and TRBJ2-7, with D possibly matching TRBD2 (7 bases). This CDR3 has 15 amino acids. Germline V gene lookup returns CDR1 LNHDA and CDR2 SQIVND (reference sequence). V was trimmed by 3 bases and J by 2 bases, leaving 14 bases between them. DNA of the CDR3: TGTGCCAGTAGTATTGTCGCGGGGGCCACCTACGAGCAGTACTTC. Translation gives CASSIVAGATYEQYF.

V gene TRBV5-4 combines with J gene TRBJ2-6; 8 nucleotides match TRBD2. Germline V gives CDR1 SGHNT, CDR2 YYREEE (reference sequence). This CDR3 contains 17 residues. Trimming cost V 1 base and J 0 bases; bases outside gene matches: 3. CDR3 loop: CASSLLAGSSGANVLTF. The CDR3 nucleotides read TGTGCCAGCAGCTTGCTAGCGGGCAGCTCTGGGGCCAACGTCCTGACTTTC. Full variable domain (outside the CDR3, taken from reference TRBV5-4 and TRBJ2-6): ETGVTQSPTHLIKTRGQQVTLRCSSQSGHNTVSWYQQALGQGPQFIFQYYREEENGRGNFPPRFSGLQFPNYSSELNVNALELDDSALYLCASSLLAGSSGANVLTFGAGSRLTVL.

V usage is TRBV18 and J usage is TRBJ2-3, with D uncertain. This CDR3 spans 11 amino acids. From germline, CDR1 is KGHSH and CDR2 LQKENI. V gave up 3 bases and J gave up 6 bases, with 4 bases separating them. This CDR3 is CASSPSDTQYF. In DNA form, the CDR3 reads TGTGCCAGCTCACCCTCGGATACGCAGTATTTT.

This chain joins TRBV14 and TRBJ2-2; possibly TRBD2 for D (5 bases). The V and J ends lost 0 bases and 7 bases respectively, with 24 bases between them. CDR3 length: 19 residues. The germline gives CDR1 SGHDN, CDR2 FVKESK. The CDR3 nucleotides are TGTGCCAGCAGCCAAGATTTTAGTTTAGGACTGAGCATATACGGGGAGCTGTTTTTT. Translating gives CASSQDFSLGLSIYGELFF.

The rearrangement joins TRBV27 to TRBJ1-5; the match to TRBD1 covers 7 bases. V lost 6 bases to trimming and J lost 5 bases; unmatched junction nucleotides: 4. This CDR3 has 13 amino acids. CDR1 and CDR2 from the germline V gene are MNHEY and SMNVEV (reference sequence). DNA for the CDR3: TGTGCCAGCAGGCGGGACAGATATCAGCCCCAGCATTTT. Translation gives CASRRDRYQPQHF.

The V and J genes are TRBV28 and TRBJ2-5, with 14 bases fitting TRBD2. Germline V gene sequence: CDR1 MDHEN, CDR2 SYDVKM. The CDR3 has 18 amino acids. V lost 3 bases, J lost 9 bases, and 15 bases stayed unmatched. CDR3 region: CASSFHNSGLAGVEAQYF. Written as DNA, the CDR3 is TGTGCCAGCAGTTTCCATAATTCGGGACTAGCGGGAGTGGAGGCCCAGTACTTC. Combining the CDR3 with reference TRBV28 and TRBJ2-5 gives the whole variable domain DVKVTQSSRYLVKRTGEKVFLECVQDMDHENMFWYRQDPGLGLRLIYFSYDVKMKEKGDIPEGYSVSREKKERFSLILESASTNQTSMYLCASSFHNSGLAGVEAQYFGPGTRLLVL.

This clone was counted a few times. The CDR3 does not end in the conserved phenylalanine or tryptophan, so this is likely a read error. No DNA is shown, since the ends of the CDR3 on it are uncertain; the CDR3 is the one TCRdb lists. The CDR3 is CSARGTGIVHV. V and J are TRBV20-1 and TRBJ1-2; whether TRBD1, the table's D call, matches the DNA was not checked. The CDR3 adds up to 11 amino acids, both ends counted. Germline assignment: CDR1 DFQATT and CDR2 SNEGSKA (reference sequence).

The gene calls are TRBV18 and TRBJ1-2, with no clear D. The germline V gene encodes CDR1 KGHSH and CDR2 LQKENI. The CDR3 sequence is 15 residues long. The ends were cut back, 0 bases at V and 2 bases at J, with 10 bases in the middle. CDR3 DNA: TGTGCCAGCTCACCACCACTGTTCGGGAACTATGGCTACACCTTC. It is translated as CASSPPLFGNYGYTF.

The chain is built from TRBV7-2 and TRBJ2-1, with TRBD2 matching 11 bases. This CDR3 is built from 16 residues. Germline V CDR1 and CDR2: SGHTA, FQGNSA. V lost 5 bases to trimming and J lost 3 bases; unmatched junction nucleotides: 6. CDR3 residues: CASSPAGLAGYNEQFF. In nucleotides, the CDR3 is TGTGCCAGCAGCCCCGCCGGACTAGCGGGCTACAATGAGCAGTTCTTC.

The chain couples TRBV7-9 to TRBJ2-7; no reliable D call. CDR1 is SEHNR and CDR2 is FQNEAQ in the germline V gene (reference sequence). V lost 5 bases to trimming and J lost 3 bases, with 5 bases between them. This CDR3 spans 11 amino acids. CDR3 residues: CASSKLYEQYF. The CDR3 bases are TGTGCCAGCAGCAAGCTCTACGAGCAGTACTTC.

The CDR3 DNA is TGTGCCAGCAGCTTAGCGGTTAGACTAGCGGGAAGCACAGATACGCAGTATTTT. As protein: CASSLAVRLAGSTDTQYF. This sequence joins TRBV7-9 and TRBJ2-3, with 11 bases lining up with TRBD2. Losses at the gene ends were 0 bases for V and 0 bases for J; bases not matched to a gene: 5. Germline CDR1 reads SEHNR; CDR2 reads FQNEAQ (reference sequence). The CDR3 is 18 amino acids.

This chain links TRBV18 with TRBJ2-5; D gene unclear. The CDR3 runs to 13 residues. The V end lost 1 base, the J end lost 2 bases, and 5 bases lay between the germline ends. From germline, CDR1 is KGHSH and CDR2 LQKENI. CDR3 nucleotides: TGTGCCAGCTCACCACGGCGGCAAGAGACCCAGTACTTC. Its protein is CASSPRRQETQYF.

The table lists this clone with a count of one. The CDR3: CATRTGGTSTDTQYF. CDR3 in DNA: TGTGCCACCAGAACGGGAGGAACTAGCACAGATACGCAGTATTTT. The V call is TRBV24-1, the J call TRBJ2-3, with 7 nucleotides matching TRBD2. Losses at the gene ends were 7 bases for V and 0 bases for J; bases not matched to a gene: 6. There are 15 residues in the CDR3. Germline V gene sequence: CDR1 KGHDR, CDR2 SFDVKD.

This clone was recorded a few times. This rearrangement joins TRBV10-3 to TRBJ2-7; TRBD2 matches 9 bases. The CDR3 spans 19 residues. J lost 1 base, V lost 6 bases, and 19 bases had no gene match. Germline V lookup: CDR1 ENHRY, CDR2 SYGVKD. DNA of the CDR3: TGTGCCATCAGCGAACTTGGGGTTAGCGGGAGTATGGGGTCCTACGAGCAGTACTTC. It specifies CAISELGVSGSMGSYEQYF.

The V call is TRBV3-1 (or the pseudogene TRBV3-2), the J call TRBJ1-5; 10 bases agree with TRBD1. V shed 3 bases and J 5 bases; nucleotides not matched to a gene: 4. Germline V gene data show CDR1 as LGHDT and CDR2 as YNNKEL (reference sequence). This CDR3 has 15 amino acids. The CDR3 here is CASSQGQGRYQPQHF. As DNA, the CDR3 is TGTGCCAGCAGCCAGGGACAGGGGAGATATCAGCCCCAGCATTTT.